This T cell receptor beta chain comes out of a study of preoperative IRX-2 immunotherapy in early breast cancer. Produced via immunoSEQ multiplex PCR; TCRdb's table is partial and in-frame only. The top ten hold under 2.5% of the sample, which has roughly 93,000 clones, 75% to 90% seen once. The treatment is: preoperative locoregional IRX-2 cytokine immunotherapy. The CDR3 has 14 residues. The V gene's germline CDR1 is MDHEN and CDR2 SYDVKM. V lost 5 bases to trimming and J lost 4 bases, with 14 bases between them. The table lists this clone with a few counts. The sample in question was tumor tissue, obtained after IRX-2 immunotherapy. The sequence came from a human donor with breast cancer. The rearrangement links TRBV28 to TRBJ1-1; the D is unclear. The CDR3 DNA sequence: TGTGCCAGCAGTACAGCCCTAAAAGTCACTGAAGCTTTCTTT. It specifies CASSTALKVTEAFF.